Listed below are T cell receptor beta chains from one sample, sequenced in a study of control samples from healthy donors and cancer patients. TCRdb keeps only in-frame clones here, not all; method: immunoSEQ multiplex PCR. The sample shows roughly 200,000 clones, 90% to 95% of them seen only once. The sequencing sample was made of blood. The source of these receptors is a young man in good health. CDR3s include the opening cysteine and the closing phenylalanine or tryptophan. The D gene is left open where the match is weak. Clone size, where shown, is once, few, many, or a class for clones that have expanded.

J | size | V | D | DNA | CDR3
TRBJ2-3 | once | TRBV5-4 | - | TGTGCCAGCAGCTTGTTCACAGGGAGCACCACAGATACGCAGTATTTT | CASSLFTGSTTDTQYF
TRBJ1-1 | - | TRBV5-1 | - | TGCGCCAGCAGCTTAACCGGGACATCGAACACTGAAGCTTTCTTT | CASSLTGTSNTEAFF
TRBJ1-2 | - | TRBV30 | - | TGTGCCTGGAGCCTAAGGGGTCGATACTATGGCTACACCTTC | CAWSLRGRYYGYTF
TRBJ2-5 | once | TRBV5-4 | - | TGTGCCAGCAGCTTTGACCAGCAAGAGACCCAGTACTTC | CASSFDQQETQYF
TRBJ1-2 | once | TRBV29-1 | TRBD1 | TGCAGCGTGGGCCTGGGGACAGGGGTGGCCTATGGCTACACCTTC | CSVGLGTGVAYGYTF
TRBJ2-2 | - | TRBV27 | - | TGTGCCAGCAGTTTTAGTGGCCAGGGCTTCTTGAACACCGGGGAGCTGTTTTTT | CASSFSGQGFLNTGELFF
TRBJ2-2 | - | TRBV7-9 | TRBD1 | TGTGCCAGCAGCTTGACAGGGGGGATCACCGGGGAGCTGTTTTTT | CASSLTGGITGELFF
TRBJ1-4 | - | TRBV5-1 | TRBD1 | TGCGCCAGCAGCTTTGGGGACAGGGTAGGGTCGGAGGGAAAACTGTTTTTT | CASSFGDRVGSEGKLFF
TRBJ1-5 | - | TRBV6-1 | - | TGTGCCAGCAGTGGTCTCCGGTTAGGGGATAGCAATCAGCCCCAGCATTTT | CASSGLRLGDSNQPQHF
TRBJ1-2 | once | TRBV5-4 | - | TGTGCCAGCAGCCAGGGAGGGTTCAATAGCTACACCTTC | CASSQGGFNSYTF
TRBJ2-1 | - | TRBV19 | TRBD2 | TGTGCCAGTAGTATCGCGTGGGGGGGATACAATGAGCAGTTCTTC | CASSIAWGGYNEQFF
TRBJ1-1 | - | TRBV6-5 | - | TGTGCCAGCAGGCCACAGGGGAACACTGAAGCTTTCTTT | CASRPQGNTEAFF
TRBJ2-1 | - | TRBV19 | TRBD1 | TGTGCCAGTAGTATTTTCACAGGGGGCTTCCACAATGAGCAGTTCTTC | CASSIFTGGFHNEQFF
TRBJ1-1 | few | TRBV7-2 | - | TGTGCCAGCAGCGTAGGGAACACTGAAGCTTTCTTT | CASSVGNTEAFF
TRBJ1-6 | - | TRBV5-1 | - | TGCGCCAGCAGCTTCGACGGCGGCTCCTATAATTCACCCCTCCACTTT | CASSFDGGSYNSPLHF
TRBJ1-1 | - | TRBV14 | - | TGTGCCAGCAGCCAAGATCCACCAATGAGTGCGGTTCGTTTGAACACTGAAGCTTTCTTT | CASSQDPPMSAVRLNTEAFF
TRBJ2-1 | - | TRBV5-1 | - | TGCGCCAGCAGCTTAGACGGGACCAGAGGTAATGAGCAGTTCTTC | CASSLDGTRGNEQFF
TRBJ2-7 | - | TRBV7-9 | TRBD1 | TGTGCCAGCAGCTCGATCCGGGACAGGAGTTACGAGCAGTACTTC | CASSSIRDRSYEQYF
TRBJ1-1 | - | TRBV10-2 | TRBD1 | TGCGCCAGCAGGGGACAGGAGGGAATGAACACTGAAGCTTTCTTT | CASRGQEGMNTEAFF
TRBJ2-1 | - | TRBV6-5 | - | TGTGCCAGCAGTTTGACACTGTACAATGAGCAGTTCTTC | CASSLTLYNEQFF
TRBJ1-5 | - | TRBV6-5 | - | TGTGCCAGCAGTTACTCACGGGATAGCAATCAGCCCCAGCATTTT | CASSYSRDSNQPQHF
TRBJ2-1 | few | TRBV27 | - | TGTGCCAGCAGTTTAGGGGGACTCCACAATGAGCAGTTCTTC | CASSLGGLHNEQFF
TRBJ2-3 | - | TRBV14 | - | TGTGCCAGCAGCCACAGGGATAGCACAGATACGCAGTATTTT | CASSHRDSTDTQYF
TRBJ2-1 | - | TRBV7-3 | - | TGTGCCAGCAGCTTGGGGGGACCCAATTCTAGGGAGCAGTTCTTC | CASSLGGPNSREQFF
TRBJ2-1 | few | TRBV9 | TRBD2 | TGTGCCAGCAGCGTAGGCGGGGGGGCAGAGTTTGAGCAGTTCTTC | CASSVGGGAEFEQFF
TRBJ1-1 | - | TRBV5-1 | - | TGCGCCAGCAGCTTCCTTGGGCAGGGAGAAGCTTTCTTT | CASSFLGQGEAFF
TRBJ1-6 | once | TRBV9 | - | TGTGCCAGCAGCGTAGGGTACAATTCACCCCTCCACTTT | CASSVGYNSPLHF